What follows describes a single T cell receptor beta chain. Its antigen target is currently unknown. No per-base quality is available; no much larger clone lies one base away. The sample contains more than one DNA sequence encoding this CDR3. The sample belongs to a study of beta chain features in type 1 diabetes (dated by TCRdb to the late 2010s). Describing the broader study: Mean age, gender distribution, total cell number and subset yield were not different between patients and healthy donors. A total of roughly 100 million sorted cells were examined across all samples, and the number of cells per subset was strongly correlated with RNA yield. The study compared TCRB repertoires of sorted circulating CD4+ T cell subsets between recently diagnosed type 1 diabetes patients and matched healthy donors. Regulatory and stem cell-like memory subsets were isolated from only 8 patients and 8 healthy donors, whereas naive and central memory subsets came from all 30 or so donors.

Each donor gave one peripheral blood draw, averaging around 120 mL, which was collected into heparinised tubes. Naive, central memory, regulatory and stem cell-like memory CD4+ T cells were sorted on a BD FACSAria II using a panel including CD45RO, CCR7, CD25, CD127, CD95 and CD27. Purity was above 95% for every sorted population. PBMCs were isolated immediately by Lymphoprep density gradient centrifugation and stained directly without culture. So that batch effects would be minimized, each experiment stained and sorted samples in pairs, pairing one healthy donor with one patient. Trimming removed 0 bases from V and 5 bases from J; the gene matches leave 2 bases unexplained. According to the germline V gene, CDR1 reads KGHSH and CDR2 reads LQKENI. The cysteine opens and the phenylalanine closes a CDR3 of 15 amino acids. Only the CDR3 region is kept as DNA, spanning 45 bases read in frame from base 1.

The entire amount of isolated RNA was reverse transcribed using the High Capacity cDNA Reverse Transcription Kit, so the sequenced TCRB transcripts were expressed ones. Naive, central memory and regulatory T cell samples underwent deep immunoSEQ sequencing, averaging roughly 3.3 million total reads per sample. After sorted cells were lysed in RLT buffer, RNA was extracted with DNase-treated RNeasy Micro or Mini kits, with the choice depending on cell number. To prevent cross-contamination, every cell subset was processed on its own, while patient and healthy donor samples were processed together. TCRB sequences were amplified from cDNA with the immunoSEQ multiplex PCR, producing 87-bp fragments spanning the CDR3 region. The amplicons were sequenced using the Illumina HiSeq platform. On the study's bioinformatics: PCR bias was computationally corrected using synthetic template baselines, reads within Hamming distance 2 were collapsed, and singletons that could not be merged were discarded. By aligning reads against IMGT, V, D and J genes, CDR3 length, and insertions or deletions at six rearrangement sites were assigned. Within each subset, clonotype counts were normalized to sorted cell number, and only after that were true diversity and Gini coefficients computed with the tcR R package. Repertoire sharing was quantified using the overlap coefficient calculated on TCRB nucleotide sequences. Out-of-frame TCRB sequences from naive cells were analyzed to stand in for the pre-selection repertoire. The source is immuneACCESS, and TCRdb retained only in-frame sequences with V and J called. Part of the clones is not carried over; for the studies checked, unresolved V genes explain less than half of this, and the remainder is unexplained. V and J calls and clone size are copied from that table; D and trimming were computed from the DNA. This sample has some 900,000 clones in its table, and roughly 17% of those were observed once. The ten most abundant clones make up 0.02% to 0.025% of the sample.

The full study reports these points: The naive, central memory and regulatory TCRB repertoires appeared to resemble one another more closely among patients than among healthy donors. A moderate but significant shortening of TCRB CDR3 length was observed in type 1 diabetes patients in all four CD4+ subsets. PCR might favor shorter templates, but patient and control samples were amplified and corrected together, so any skew would affect both groups equally. Sequencing cDNA rather than genomic DNA could over-represent highly expressing activated cells, although activation and CD3 levels did not differ between groups. HLA sub-analyses involved small numbers of individuals, so any influence of HLA type on TCRB rearrangement remained unresolved. Patients with type 1 diabetes made fewer insertions and deleted more nucleotides at VDJ recombination sites, implying thymic rearrangement abnormalities.

The TCR was taken from a woman between 18 and 30 years old in good health. The sequenced sample was naive CD4+ T cells from blood. The sample's cell subset or site label is to be understood as: true naive CD4+ T cells. Here the chain combines TRBV18 and TRBJ1-2, with 11 bases matching TRBD1. The DNA reads as follows: TGTGCCAGCTCACCACCGGGACAGGGGGGATATGGCTACACCTTC. Its protein reads: CASSPPGQGGYGYTF.